The 31 T cell receptor beta chains given below trace back to one sample, sequenced in a study of identifying expanded T cells in peripheral blood. Profiling relied on immunoSEQ multiplex PCR, and the TCRdb table lists in-frame clones only, not all of them. The sample lists some 95,000 clones; 88% were seen once. The material sequenced was blood. These receptors originate from a person between 18 and 70 years old in good health.

This chain connects TRBV19 to TRBJ2-3; a weak D match, TRBD2 (6 bases). The CDR3 is 15 amino acids. V gave up 3 bases and J gave up 1 base, with 11 bases separating them. In germline, CDR1 is LNHDA, CDR2 SQIVND (reference sequence). Here the CDR3 DNA reads TGTGCCAGTAGTATTGGAGGGAGTGGCACAGATACGCAGTATTTT. Translating it yields CASSIGGSGTDTQYF.

This clone has just a few counts. This chain connects TRBV4-1 to TRBJ1-2; a weak D match, TRBD1 (6 bases). The CDR3 loop spans 14 amino acids. Trimming cost V 6 bases and J 4 bases, with 15 bases left between them. CDR1 MGHRA and CDR2 YSYEKL come from the germline V gene. The CDR3 sequence is CASSPGHSGYGYTF. Written as DNA, the CDR3 is TGCGCCAGCAGTCCGGGACACTCTGGCTATGGCTACACCTTC.

A few counts support this clone. CDR3 loop: CASSQTGGTSPLHF. CDR3 nucleotides: TGTGCCAGCAGCCAAACAGGGGGAACCTCACCCCTCCACTTT. The V gene is TRBV7-9, the J gene TRBJ1-6, with TRBD1 matching over 8 bases. Germline CDR1 SEHNR, CDR2 FQNEAQ (reference sequence). This CDR3 has 14 residues. After removal of 5 bases from V and 10 bases from J, the junction contained 7 bases not matched to a gene.

The V call is TRBV7-9, the J call TRBJ2-5, with 12 bases that match TRBD2. Trimming removed 0 bases from V and 4 bases from J; junction bases left unmatched: 0. CDR3 length: 15 residues. Germline CDR1 and CDR2: SEHNR and FQNEAQ (reference sequence). CDR3 in DNA: TGTGCCAGCAGCTTAGCGACTAGCGGGAGAGAGACCCAGTACTTC. It yields the protein CASSLATSGRETQYF.

Note on this clone: Other DNA sequences in this specimen translate into the identical CDR3. The chain combines TRBV7-2 with TRBJ1-3, with unresolved D. Trimming removed 2 bases from V and 1 base from J, with 0 bases in between. Germline CDR1 and CDR2: SGHTA and FQGNSA. CDR3 length: 12 residues. This CDR3 reads CASSLSGNTIYF. In nucleotides, the CDR3 is TGTGCCAGCAGCTTATCTGGAAACACCATATATTTT.

The chain carries TRBV5-1 and TRBJ1-1; TRBD1 might be the D (6 bases). The CDR3 contains 14 residues. V lost 0 bases and J 5 bases, leaving 11 bases between the germline ends. Looked up from germline, CDR1 is SGHRS and CDR2 is YFSETQ. In DNA form, the CDR3 reads TGCGCCAGCAGCTTGGAGGGGGTTGTTACTGAAGCTTTCTTT. Its translation: CASSLEGVVTEAFF. The full variable domain, in which reference TRBV5-1 and TRBJ1-1 provide the parts outside the CDR3, is KAGVTQTPRYLIKTRGQQVTLSCSPISGHRSVSWYQQTPGQGLQFLFEYFSETQRNKGNFPGRFSGRQFSNSRSEMNVSTLELGDSALYLCASSLEGVVTEAFFGQGTRLTVV.

This sequence joins TRBV2 and TRBJ1-5; the D gene is possibly TRBD1 (5 bases). CDR1 SNHLY and CDR2 FYNNEI come from the germline V gene. The CDR3 has 14 amino acids. V shed 5 bases and J shed 4 bases, with 12 bases lying between them. CDR3 coding DNA: TGTGCCAGCAGTTCACAGGTGGGAAATCAGCCCCAGCATTTT. This codes for CASSSQVGNQPQHF. The full variable domain, its missing parts supplied by reference TRBV2 and TRBJ1-5, is EPEVTQTPSHQVTQMGQEVILRCVPISNHLYFYWYRQILGQKVEFLVSFYNNEISEKSEIFDDQFSVERPDGSNFTLKIRSTKLEDSAMYFCASSSQVGNQPQHFGDGTRLSIL.

This chain connects TRBV7-8 to TRBJ2-2; D is uncertain. V gave up 7 bases and J gave up 3 bases, with 9 bases separating them. CDR3 size: 13 residues. Germline V CDR1 and CDR2: SGHVS, FQNEAQ. CDR3: CASTHRDTGELFF. The CDR3 DNA follows: TGTGCCAGCACCCACCGGGACACCGGGGAGCTGTTTTTT.

This chain links TRBV25-1 with TRBJ2-7, with a tentative D call TRBD1 (6 bases). Germline CDR1 MGHDK, CDR2 SYGVNS. Trimming shortened V by 6 bases and J by 3 bases, and 12 bases separated the two germline ends. CDR3 size: 13 residues. CDR3 region: CASRTMTGYEQYF. Here the CDR3 DNA reads TGTGCCAGCAGAACGATGACAGGCTACGAGCAGTACTTC.

This clone was picked up one time. The chain combines TRBV19 with TRBJ1-5; D is uncertain. Germline V lookup: CDR1 LNHDA, CDR2 SQIVND (reference sequence). Deletions cut 8 bases from V and 3 bases from J, with 8 bases between. The CDR3 length is 12 residues. The CDR3 protein is CASGPINQPQHF. CDR3 nucleotides: TGTGCCAGTGGACCGATCAATCAGCCCCAGCATTTT.

This chain connects TRBV5-8 to TRBJ1-1, with a tentative D call TRBD1 (5 bases). The CDR3 covers 14 residues. Between the trimmed V and J ends, which lost 4 bases and 1 base, there was a span of 11 bases. Germline-derived CDR1 and CDR2 are SGHTS and YDEGEE. The CDR3 DNA follows: TGTGCCAGCAGCCGGAGGGGAAGGAACACTGAAGCTTTCTTT. Translating it yields CASSRRGRNTEAFF. The whole variable domain, remainder taken from reference TRBV5-8 and TRBJ1-1, is EAGVTQSPTHLIKTRGQQATLRCSPISGHTSVYWYQQALGLGLQFLLWYDEGEERNRGNFPPRFSGRQFPNYSSELNVNALELEDSALYLCASSRRGRNTEAFFGQGTRLTVV.

This sequence joins TRBV7-2 and TRBJ2-7; 8 bases fit TRBD2. With V trimmed by 2 bases and J by 12 bases, 12 bases remained unmatched. Germline values: CDR1 SGHTA, CDR2 FQGNSA. This CDR3 is built from 14 residues. The CDR3 region has the DNA TGTGCCAGCAGCTTATATCCTACTACCGGGGGGGTGTACTTC. Translated, it gives CASSLYPTTGGVYF.

This clone was counted only a few times. The chain joins TRBV19 to TRBJ1-6; no reliable D call. The CDR3 has 13 amino acids. V dropped 8 bases and J dropped 5 bases, with 10 bases sitting between them. Germline lookup yields CDR1 LNHDA and CDR2 SQIVND (reference sequence). CDR3 nucleotide sequence: TGTGCCAGTCGGGAAACCAATAATTCACCCCTCCACTTT. Translation gives CASRETNNSPLHF.

This sequence joins TRBV15 and TRBJ2-7; TRBD2 aligns across 14 bases. V was clipped by 5 bases and J by 5 bases; unmatched bases: 20. The germline V gene has CDR1 LNHNV and CDR2 YYDKDF (reference sequence). The CDR3 runs to 20 residues. The CDR3 loop is CATSLLPGTSGGLHLNEQYF. The CDR3 DNA reads as TGTGCCACCAGCCTTTTGCCCGGGACTAGCGGGGGCCTCCACCTAAACGAGCAGTACTTC.

The V gene is TRBV6-5, the J gene TRBJ1-2; D ambiguous. The V gene lost 2 bases and the J gene lost 5 bases, with 12 bases spanning the gap. This CDR3 has 14 residues. Germline lookup yields CDR1 MNHEY and CDR2 SVGAGI. The CDR3 is CASSYRRESYGYTF. The DNA of the CDR3 is TGTGCCAGCAGTTACCGGCGGGAATCTTATGGCTACACCTTC.

The rearrangement links TRBV2 to TRBJ1-2; D may be TRBD1 (6 bases). The germline CDR1 and CDR2 sequences are SNHLY and FYNNEI. CDR3 length: 17 residues. The germline V and J ends were trimmed by 5 bases and 2 bases, with 21 bases remaining between them. CDR3 sequence (DNA): TGTGCCAGCAGTAAAGTCTCGGGTGCAGGGGACAACTATGGCTACACCTTC. Amino acids: CASSKVSGAGDNYGYTF.

This clone was seen just once. The V and J genes are TRBV10-2 and TRBJ2-4; the D gene is possibly TRBD1 (7 bases). CDR1 is WSHSY and CDR2 is SAAADI in the germline V gene. V dropped 6 bases and J dropped 0 bases, with 18 bases sitting between them. The CDR3 is 17 amino acids. The CDR3 nucleotides read TGCGCCAGCAGACAGGGGACGGGAGACTTAGCCAAAAACATTCAGTACTTC. This translates into CASRQGTGDLAKNIQYF.

This clone was picked up one time. The genes are TRBV25-1 and TRBJ2-7, with TRBD1 as a possible D gene (6 bases). Germline V lookup: CDR1 MGHDK, CDR2 SYGVNS. The CDR3 sequence is 15 residues long. V lost 2 bases, J lost 2 bases, and 13 bases lay in between. The chain's CDR3 is CASSEQQGFPYEQYF. As DNA, the CDR3 is TGTGCCAGCAGTGAACAACAGGGTTTCCCCTACGAGCAGTACTTC.

CDR3 residues: CASSPRTGGQETQYF. The CDR3 nucleotides read TGTGCCAGCAGCCCCCGGACAGGGGGTCAAGAGACCCAGTACTTC. V and J are TRBV11-3 and TRBJ2-5, with 10 bases fitting TRBD1. The junction had 5 bases not matched to a gene; V was cut back by 5 bases and J by 2 bases. Per germline, CDR1 SGHNT and CDR2 YENEEA. The CDR3 runs to 15 residues.

The chain uses TRBV19 and TRBJ1-5; 7 bases agree with TRBD1. The trim removed 3 bases at V and 5 bases at J, leaving 7 bases unmatched. CDR3 length equals 15 residues. Germline CDR1 LNHDA, CDR2 SQIVND (reference sequence). The CDR3 nucleotides are TGTGCCAGTAGTATGGGTCGGGACAGCCATCAGCCCCAGCATTTT. Translation gives CASSMGRDSHQPQHF.

The chain combines TRBV6-5 with TRBJ1-2; a weak D match, TRBD1 (5 bases). The CDR3 consists of 16 residues. Trimming took off 0 bases at V and 6 bases at J, with 17 bases between the two ends. Germline lookup yields CDR1 MNHEY and CDR2 SVGAGI. The CDR3 here is CASSYSTFGARDGYTF. CDR3 DNA sequence: TGTGCCAGCAGTTACTCGACCTTTGGGGCGAGGGATGGCTACACCTTC.

V usage is TRBV5-5 and J usage is TRBJ1-1, with D maybe TRBD1 (5 bases). The ends were cut back, 4 bases at V and 6 bases at J, with 16 bases in the middle. CDR1 and CDR2 from the germline V gene are SGHKS and YYEKEE (reference sequence). This CDR3 is built from 14 residues. CDR3 nucleotide sequence: TGTGCCAGCAGCCTGGATGGGGGTGGGCCTGAAGCTTTCTTT. Its translation: CASSLDGGGPEAFF. Full variable domain (rest looked up from reference TRBV5-5 and TRBJ1-1): DAGVTQSPTHLIKTRGQQVTLRCSPISGHKSVSWYQQVLGQGPQFIFQYYEKEERGRGNFPDRFSARQFPNYSSELNVNALLLGDSALYLCASSLDGGGPEAFFGQGTRLTVV.

The V and J genes are TRBV6-5 and TRBJ2-7; 7 positions match TRBD1. CDR3 length: 15 residues. V lost 5 bases to trimming and J lost 3 bases; unmatched junction nucleotides: 10. Germline-derived CDR1 and CDR2 are MNHEY and SVGAGI. CDR3 in amino acids: CASSPRTGTLYEQYF. The CDR3 region has the DNA TGTGCCAGCAGTCCGCGGACAGGAACTCTCTACGAGCAGTACTTC.

The chain has TRBV11-2 and TRBJ1-6; the match to TRBD1 covers 9 bases. The germline CDR1 and CDR2 sequences are SGHAT and FQNNGV. The CDR3 covers 18 residues. V trimming: 7 bases; J trimming: 1 base; junction bases outside the gene matches: 11. The CDR3 here is CASTGTGSFFSYNSPLHF. The CDR3 bases are TGTGCCAGCACCGGGACAGGGTCCTTTTTTTCCTATAATTCACCCCTCCACTTT. Full variable domain (rest looked up from reference TRBV11-2 and TRBJ1-6): EAGVAQSPRYKIIEKRQSVAFWCNPISGHATLYWYQQILGQGPKLLIQFQNNGVVDDSQLPKDRFSAERLKGVDSTLKIQPAKLEDSAVYLCASTGTGSFFSYNSPLHFGNGTRLTVT.

This chain joins TRBV7-9 and TRBJ2-2, with D possibly TRBD1 on 5 matching bases. The germline CDR1 and CDR2 sequences are SEHNR and FQNEAQ (reference sequence). Trimming removed 3 bases at V and 4 bases at J, with 12 bases between. There are 15 residues in the CDR3. CDR3 sequence: CASSFGQGLTGELFF. DNA for the CDR3: TGTGCCAGCAGCTTCGGCCAGGGCCTCACCGGGGAGCTGTTTTTT. Variable domain in full (rest from reference TRBV7-9 and TRBJ2-2): DTGVSQNPRHKITKRGQNVTFRCDPISEHNRLYWYRQTLGQGPEFLTYFQNEAQLEKSRLLSDRFSAERPKGSFSTLEIQRTEQGDSAMYLCASSFGQGLTGELFFGEGSRLTVL.

V gene TRBV7-9 combines with J gene TRBJ1-4, with a tentative D call TRBD1 (5 bases). The CDR3 spans 13 residues. The germline CDR1 and CDR2 sequences are SEHNR and FQNEAQ (reference sequence). The V end was cut by 5 bases, the J end by 11 bases, with 15 bases between. The CDR3 nucleotides are TGTGCCAGCAGCCCGGAGACAGTGGCGAAACTGTTTTTT. Its protein is CASSPETVAKLFF. The whole variable domain, filled in from reference TRBV7-9 and TRBJ1-4, reads DTGVSQNPRHKITKRGQNVTFRCDPISEHNRLYWYRQTLGQGPEFLTYFQNEAQLEKSRLLSDRFSAERPKGSFSTLEIQRTEQGDSAMYLCASSPETVAKLFFGSGTQLSVL.

The chain combines TRBV7-7 with TRBJ2-7, with D possibly called TRBD1 or TRBD2 (5 bases each). Trimming left V 5 bases short and J 3 bases short, with 17 bases between. The V gene's germline CDR1 is SSHAT and CDR2 FNYEAQ (reference sequence). This CDR3 is built from 15 residues. CDR3 protein: CASSPQVGAYYEQYF. The CDR3 DNA sequence: TGTGCCAGCAGCCCCCAGGTCGGGGCATACTACGAGCAGTACTTC. Full variable domain (outside the CDR3, taken from reference TRBV7-7 and TRBJ2-7): GAGVSQSPRYKVTKRGQDVTLRCDPISSHATLYWYQQALGQGPEFLTYFNYEAQPDKSGLPSDRFSAERPEGSISTLTIQRTEQRDSAMYRCASSPQVGAYYEQYFGPGTRLTVT.

In its sample, this clone was seen once. The chain couples TRBV7-9 to TRBJ1-1; 8 bases fit TRBD1. V dropped 1 base and J dropped 3; count of bases not matched to a gene: 10. The CDR3 sequence is 17 residues long. Germline-derived CDR1 and CDR2 are SEHNR and FQNEAQ (reference sequence). CDR3 loop: CASSLDRGTGLDTEAFF. CDR3 in DNA: TGTGCCAGCAGCTTAGACCGGGGGACAGGTCTCGACACTGAAGCTTTCTTT.

A note on this clone: One end of the junction does not line up with germline, which may come from a read error. The chain carries TRBV5-1 and TRBJ1-2; D not certain. Germline CDR1 reads SGHRS; CDR2 reads YFSETQ. This CDR3 is built from 14 residues. Here the CDR3 reads CASSLMGANYGYTF. The CDR3 coding sequence is TGTGCCAGCAGCTTGATGGGAGCTAACTATGGCTACACCTTC.

This clone is a singleton in its sample. The chain joins TRBV18 to TRBJ1-2; tentative D call: TRBD1 (5 bases). CDR1 and CDR2 from the germline V gene are KGHSH and LQKENI. V was cut by 3 bases and J by 8 bases, with 16 bases left in between. The CDR3 consists of 14 residues. CDR3 protein: CASSPKGGVDGYTF. The CDR3 DNA reads as TGTGCCAGCTCACCCAAGGGAGGGGTGGACGGCTACACCTTC.

The chain recombines TRBV7-2 with TRBJ2-3; D is undetermined. This CDR3 has 15 residues. Germline CDR1 reads SGHTA; CDR2 reads FQGNSA. V lost 2 bases and J lost 2, with 11 bases in between. This CDR3 is CASSLTGILTDTQYF. The CDR3 DNA follows: TGTGCCAGCAGCTTAACTGGGATCCTCACAGATACGCAGTATTTT.